Following are 10 T cell receptor beta chains from one sample sequenced in a study of shared clonotypes between healthy human individuals (dated by TCRdb to the early 2020s). The method was the immunoSEQ multiplex PCR assay. Here the immuneACCESS table is served through TCRdb, limited to in-frame sequences with V and J called. Missing clones are a known gap in these copies; in checked studies unresolved V genes cover under half, and the rest lacks a known reason. Within this sample are 1,500,000 or so clones, with approximately 98.5% of them counted one time only. The ten largest account for 0.36% of the sample. Sample: naive CD4+ T cells sorted from blood. Interpreted using the paper, the cell subset or site label stands for: CD45RA+ positively selected. The origin of the receptors is a man aged 30 to 45 in good health.

V gene TRBV19 combines with J gene TRBJ1-1, with TRBD1 as a possible D gene (6 bases). The CDR3 sequence is 14 residues long. Trimming removed 1 base from V and 7 bases from J, with 13 bases in between. Germline V lookup: CDR1 LNHDA, CDR2 SQIVND (reference sequence). The CDR3: CASSIGGTPDEAFF. CDR3 bases: TGTGCCAGTAGTATAGGAGGGACACCGGATGAAGCTTTCTTT.

The chain employs TRBV5-1 and TRBJ2-2, with D perhaps being TRBD1 or TRBD2 (5 bases each). V lost 4 bases and J 9 bases, leaving 10 bases between the germline ends. This CDR3 contains 12 residues. Germline V gives CDR1 SGHRS, CDR2 YFSETQ. The CDR3 bases are TGCGCCAGCAGCCCGGGACGGTGGGAGCTGTTTTTT. Encoded protein: CASSPGRWELFF.

CDR3 sequence: CASSPLFLRATGELFF. CDR3 nucleotides: TGTGCCAGCAGCCCCCTCTTTCTACGGGCCACCGGGGAGCTGTTTTTT. The rearrangement joins TRBV7-8 to TRBJ2-2; no reliable D call. Germline CDR1 SGHVS, CDR2 FQNEAQ. The CDR3 runs to 16 residues. Trimming removed 5 bases at V and 4 bases at J, with 17 bases between.

The chain joins TRBV18 to TRBJ2-7, with a weak D call TRBD1 (6 bases). This CDR3 has 16 amino acids. Trimming removed 2 bases from V and 6 bases from J, with 20 bases in between. Germline V gene lookup returns CDR1 KGHSH and CDR2 LQKENI. The CDR3 coding sequence is TGTGCCAGCTCACCATCTGGGACAACACTAGTTGGCGAGCAGTACTTC. This gives the protein CASSPSGTTLVGEQYF.

The genes are TRBV11-2 and TRBJ1-5; D perhaps matches TRBD1 (5 bases). Looked up from germline, CDR1 is SGHAT and CDR2 is FQNNGV. Trimming pared 1 base from V and 8 bases from J, leaving 9 bases between. The CDR3 extends over 13 amino acids. Written as DNA, the CDR3 is TGTGCCAGCAGCTTAGGGGGGATGGAGCCCCAGCATTTT. Translation: CASSLGGMEPQHF. Supplemented by reference TRBV11-2 and TRBJ1-5, the full variable domain reads EAGVAQSPRYKIIEKRQSVAFWCNPISGHATLYWYQQILGQGPKLLIQFQNNGVVDDSQLPKDRFSAERLKGVDSTLKIQPAKLEDSAVYLCASSLGGMEPQHFGDGTRLSIL.

This clone was picked up a small number of times. This sample includes further DNA sequences coding for the same CDR3. The CDR3 sequence: CASSVVGSSYEQYF. The CDR3 coding sequence is TGTGCCAGCAGCGTAGTAGGGAGCTCCTACGAGCAGTACTTC. This chain uses TRBV9 with TRBJ2-7; D is possibly TRBD2 (5 bases). CDR1 is SGDLS and CDR2 is YYNGEE in the germline V gene. With 0 bases removed from V and 0 bases from J, the gap between germline ends came to 7 bases. The length of the CDR3 is 14 residues.

The chain couples TRBV28 to TRBJ2-2; 7 positions agree with TRBD1. The J segment lost 6 bases and the V segment lost 8 bases, leaving 6 bases of the junction unmatched. From germline, CDR1 is MDHEN and CDR2 SYDVKM. The CDR3 contains 13 residues. CDR3 region: CASRGQFAGELFF. DNA of the CDR3: TGTGCCAGCCGGGGACAGTTCGCCGGGGAGCTGTTTTTT.

This sequence joins TRBV2 and TRBJ2-3, with 8 bases fitting TRBD2. This CDR3 is built from 15 residues. Per the germline V gene, CDR1 is SNHLY and CDR2 is FYNNEI. V dropped 3 bases and J dropped 1; count of bases not matched to a gene: 3. The CDR3 sequence: CASSDREGGTDTQYF. The CDR3 bases are TGTGCCAGCAGTGATCGGGAGGGGGGCACAGATACGCAGTATTTT.

This clone was seen only once. V usage is TRBV29-1 and J usage is TRBJ1-1; D gene ambiguous. Germline V gene sequence: CDR1 SQVTM, CDR2 ANQGSEA. The CDR3 runs 13 residues. V lost 2 bases, J lost 0 bases, and 7 bases lay in between. CDR3 loop: CSVESRLNTEAFF. The CDR3 DNA reads TGCAGCGTTGAAAGCCGGCTGAACACTGAAGCTTTCTTT.

The rearrangement joins TRBV28 to TRBJ1-4; tentative D call: TRBD1 (5 bases). CDR3 size: 15 residues. The ends were cut back, 7 bases at V and 5 bases at J, with 17 bases in the middle. Germline CDR1 MDHEN, CDR2 SYDVKM. CDR3 amino acids: CASTLPGRRNEKLFF. The CDR3 DNA follows: TGTGCCAGCACCCTACCGGGACGAAGGAATGAAAAACTGTTTTTT.